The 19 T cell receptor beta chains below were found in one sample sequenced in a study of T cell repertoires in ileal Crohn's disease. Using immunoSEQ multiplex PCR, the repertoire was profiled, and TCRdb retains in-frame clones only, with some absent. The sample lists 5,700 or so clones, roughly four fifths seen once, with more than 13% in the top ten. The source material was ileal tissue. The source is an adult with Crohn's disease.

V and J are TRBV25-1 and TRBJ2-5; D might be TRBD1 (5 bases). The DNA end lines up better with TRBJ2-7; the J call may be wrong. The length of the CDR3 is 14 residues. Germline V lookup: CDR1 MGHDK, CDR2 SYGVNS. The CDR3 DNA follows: TGTGCCAGCAGTGATAGCAGGGAACCCTACGAGCAGTACTTC. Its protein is CASSDSREPYEQYF.

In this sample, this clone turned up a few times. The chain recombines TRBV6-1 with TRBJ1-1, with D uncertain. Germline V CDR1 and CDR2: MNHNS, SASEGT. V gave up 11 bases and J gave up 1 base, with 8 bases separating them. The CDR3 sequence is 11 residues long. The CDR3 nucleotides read TGTGCCGGGGAGGGGAACACTGAAGCTTTCTTT. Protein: CAGEGNTEAFF.

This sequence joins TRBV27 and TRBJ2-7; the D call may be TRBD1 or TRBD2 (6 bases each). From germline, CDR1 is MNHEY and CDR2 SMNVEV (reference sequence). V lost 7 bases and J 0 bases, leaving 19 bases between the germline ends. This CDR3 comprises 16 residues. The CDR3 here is CASKPHGGHSSYEQYF. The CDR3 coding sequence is TGTGCCAGCAAGCCCCACGGGGGCCACAGCTCCTACGAGCAGTACTTC.

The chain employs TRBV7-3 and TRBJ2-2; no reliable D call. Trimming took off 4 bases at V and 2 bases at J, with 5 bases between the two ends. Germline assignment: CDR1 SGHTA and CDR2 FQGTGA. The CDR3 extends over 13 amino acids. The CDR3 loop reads CASSSSNTGELFF. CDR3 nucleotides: TGTGCCAGCAGCTCGTCTAACACCGGGGAGCTGTTTTTT.

The CDR3 coding sequence is TGTGCCAGCAGGCTTACAATTGGCGTCGGGGAGCTGTTTTTT. It encodes CASRLTIGVGELFF. The J gene is TRBJ2-2, the V gene TRBV27; D gene unclear. CDR1 and CDR2 (germline): MNHEY, SMNVEV (reference sequence). V was pared by 6 bases and J by 7 bases, with 15 bases between. This CDR3 is built from 14 residues.

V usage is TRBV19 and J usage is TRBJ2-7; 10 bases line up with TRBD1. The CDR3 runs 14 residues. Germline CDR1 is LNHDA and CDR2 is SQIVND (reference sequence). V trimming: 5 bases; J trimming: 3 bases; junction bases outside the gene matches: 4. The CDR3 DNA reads TGTGCCAGTAGTGCCAGGACAGGGGGCTACGAGCAGTACTTC. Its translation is CASSARTGGYEQYF.

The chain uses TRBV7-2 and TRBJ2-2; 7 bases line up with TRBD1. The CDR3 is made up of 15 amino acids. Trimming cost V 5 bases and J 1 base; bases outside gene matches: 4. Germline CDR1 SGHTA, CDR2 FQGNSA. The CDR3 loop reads CASSKRTGNTGELFF. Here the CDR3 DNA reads TGTGCCAGCAGCAAGAGGACAGGGAACACCGGGGAGCTGTTTTTT.

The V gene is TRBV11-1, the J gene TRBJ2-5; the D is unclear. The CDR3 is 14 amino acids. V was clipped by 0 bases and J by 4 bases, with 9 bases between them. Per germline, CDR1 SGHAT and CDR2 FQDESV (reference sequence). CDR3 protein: CASSLAPGIETQYF. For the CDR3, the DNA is TGTGCCAGCAGCTTAGCGCCTGGGATAGAGACCCAGTACTTC.

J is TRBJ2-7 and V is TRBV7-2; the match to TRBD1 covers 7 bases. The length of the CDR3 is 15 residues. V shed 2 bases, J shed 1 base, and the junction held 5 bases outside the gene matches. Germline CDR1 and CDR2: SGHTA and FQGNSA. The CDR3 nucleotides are TGTGCCAGCAGCTTAACGCCGGGACAGTCCTACGAGCAGTACTTC. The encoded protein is CASSLTPGQSYEQYF.

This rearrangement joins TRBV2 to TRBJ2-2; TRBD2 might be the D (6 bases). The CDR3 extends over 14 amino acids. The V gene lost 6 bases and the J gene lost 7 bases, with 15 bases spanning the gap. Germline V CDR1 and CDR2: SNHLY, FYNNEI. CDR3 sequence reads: CASRRGSGGGELFF. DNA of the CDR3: TGTGCCAGCAGGAGGGGTAGCGGAGGCGGGGAGCTGTTTTTT.

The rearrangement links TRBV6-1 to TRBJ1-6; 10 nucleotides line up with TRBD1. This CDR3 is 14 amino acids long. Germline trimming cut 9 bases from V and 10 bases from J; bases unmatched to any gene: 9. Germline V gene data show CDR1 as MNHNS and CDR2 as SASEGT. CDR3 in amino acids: CASLTGGRESPLHF. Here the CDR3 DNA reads TGTGCCAGTCTGACAGGGGGCAGGGAATCACCCCTCCACTTT.

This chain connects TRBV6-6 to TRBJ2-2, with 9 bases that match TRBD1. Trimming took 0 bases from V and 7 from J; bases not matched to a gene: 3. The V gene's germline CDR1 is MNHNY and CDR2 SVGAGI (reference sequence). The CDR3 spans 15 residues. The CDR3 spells CASSYSGQGSGELFF. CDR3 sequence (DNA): TGTGCCAGCAGTTACTCGGGACAGGGAAGCGGGGAGCTGTTTTTT.

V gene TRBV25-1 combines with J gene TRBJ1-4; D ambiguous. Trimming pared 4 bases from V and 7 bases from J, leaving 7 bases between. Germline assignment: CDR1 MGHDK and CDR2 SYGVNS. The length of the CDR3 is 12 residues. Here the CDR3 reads CASSVGFEKLFF. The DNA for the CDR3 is TGTGCCAGCAGTGTTGGGTTTGAAAAACTGTTTTTT.

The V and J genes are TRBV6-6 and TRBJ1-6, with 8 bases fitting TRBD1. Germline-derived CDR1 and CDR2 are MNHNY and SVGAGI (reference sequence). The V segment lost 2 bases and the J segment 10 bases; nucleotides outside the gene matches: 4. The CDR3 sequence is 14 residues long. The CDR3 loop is CASSYLGQGSPLHF. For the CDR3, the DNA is TGTGCCAGCAGTTACCTTGGACAGGGCTCACCCCTCCACTTT.

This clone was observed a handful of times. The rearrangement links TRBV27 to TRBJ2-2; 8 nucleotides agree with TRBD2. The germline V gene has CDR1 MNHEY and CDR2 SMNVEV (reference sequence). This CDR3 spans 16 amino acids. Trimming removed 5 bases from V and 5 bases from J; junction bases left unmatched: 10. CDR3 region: CASSRWLAGSTGELFF. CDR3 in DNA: TGTGCCAGCAGTCGGTGGTTAGCGGGAAGTACCGGGGAGCTGTTTTTT.

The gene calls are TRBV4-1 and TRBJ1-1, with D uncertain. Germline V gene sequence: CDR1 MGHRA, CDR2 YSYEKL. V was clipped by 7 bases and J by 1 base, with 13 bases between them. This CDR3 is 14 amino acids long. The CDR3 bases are TGCGCCAGCAAACTAGGGTTTGAGAACACTGAAGCTTTCTTT. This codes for CASKLGFENTEAFF.

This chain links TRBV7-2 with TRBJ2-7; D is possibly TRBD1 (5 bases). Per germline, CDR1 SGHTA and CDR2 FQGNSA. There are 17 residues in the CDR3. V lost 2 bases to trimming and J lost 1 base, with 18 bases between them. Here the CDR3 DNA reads TGTGCCAGCAGCTTAAGGGAAGGGGCGCGTTTTTCCTACGAGCAGTACTTC. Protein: CASSLREGARFSYEQYF.

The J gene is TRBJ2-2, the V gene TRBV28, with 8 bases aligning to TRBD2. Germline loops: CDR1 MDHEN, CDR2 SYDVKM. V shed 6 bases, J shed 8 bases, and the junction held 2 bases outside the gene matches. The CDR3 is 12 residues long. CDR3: CASREREGELFF. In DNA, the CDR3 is TGTGCCAGCAGGGAGCGGGAGGGGGAGCTGTTTTTT.

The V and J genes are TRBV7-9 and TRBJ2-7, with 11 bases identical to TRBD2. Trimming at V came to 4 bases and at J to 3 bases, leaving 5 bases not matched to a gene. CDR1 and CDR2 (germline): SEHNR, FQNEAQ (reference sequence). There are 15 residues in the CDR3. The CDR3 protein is CASSSLAGANYEQYF. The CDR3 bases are TGTGCCAGCAGCTCACTAGCGGGGGCCAACTACGAGCAGTACTTC. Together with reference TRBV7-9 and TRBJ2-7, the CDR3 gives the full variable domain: DTGVSQNPRHKITKRGQNVTFRCDPISEHNRLYWYRQTLGQGPEFLTYFQNEAQLEKSRLLSDRFSAERPKGSFSTLEIQRTEQGDSAMYLCASSSLAGANYEQYFGPGTRLTVT.